The present TCR beta chain was sequenced within a study of post-analysis software for immune sequencing data. Study details: Multiple sclerosis in the patients followed relapsing-remitting, secondary progressive and progressive-relapsing courses.

The authors incorporated unique molecular identifiers into the TCR beta cDNA libraries. cDNA molecules numbering some 500,000 came from around 1 to 10 million T cells. TCRdb used MiXCR to reprocess the PCR reads, holding one entry per CDR3 protein. In the table there are roughly 170,000 distinct CDR3 sequences, over 25% of which are singletons. The study, taken as a whole, reports: For normalized Chao1 diversity, multiple sclerosis patients scored significantly lower than controls did. Samples sharing a preparation batch grouped tightly together when assessed by F measure. Roughly 5 TRBV segments occurring more often in patients than controls included TRBV5-6, TRBV5-1 and TRBV20-1.

The CDR3 has 15 amino acids. V was cut by 2 bases and J by 10 bases, with 19 bases left in between. The germline V gene encodes CDR1 SGDLS and CDR2 YYNGEE. To note about this clonotype: The antigen is not known. Possible read error: a much larger clone is one base away.

The sample taken for sequencing was blood. The sequence came from a girl aged 5-17 years with multiple sclerosis. This chain connects TRBV9 to TRBJ2-1, with a tentative D call TRBD1 (6 bases). CDR3 nucleotides: TGTGCCAGCAGCGTCGCCGGGACCTTAAGGGGGGAGCAGTTCTTC. Protein sequence: CASSVAGTLRGEQFF.